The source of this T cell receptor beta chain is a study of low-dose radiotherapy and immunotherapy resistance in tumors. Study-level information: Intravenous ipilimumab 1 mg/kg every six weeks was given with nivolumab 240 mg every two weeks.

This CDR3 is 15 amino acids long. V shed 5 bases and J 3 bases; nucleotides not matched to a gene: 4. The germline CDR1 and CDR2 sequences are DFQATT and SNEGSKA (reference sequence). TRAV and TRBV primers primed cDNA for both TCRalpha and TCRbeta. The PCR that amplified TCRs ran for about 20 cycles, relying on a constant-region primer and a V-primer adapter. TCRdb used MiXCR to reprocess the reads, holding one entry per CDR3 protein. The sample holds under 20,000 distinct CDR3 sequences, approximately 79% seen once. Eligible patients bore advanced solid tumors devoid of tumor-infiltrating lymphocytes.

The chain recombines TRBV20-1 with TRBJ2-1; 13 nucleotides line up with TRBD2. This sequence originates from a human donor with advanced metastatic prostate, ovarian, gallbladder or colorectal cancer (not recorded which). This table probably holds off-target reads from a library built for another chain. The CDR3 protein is CSAGTSGVYYNEQFF. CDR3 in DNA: TGCAGTGCTGGGACTAGCGGGGTTTACTACAATGAGCAGTTCTTC.